This T cell receptor beta chain derives from a study of T cell responses to AZD1222 COVID-19 vaccine. Trimming removed 0 bases from V and 7 bases from J, with 12 bases in between. The germline V gene encodes CDR1 MGHRA and CDR2 YSYEKL. This CDR3 has 14 residues. Repertoires were generated with immunoSEQ multiplex PCR, while TCRdb's copy carries only in-frame clones and drops some. Counted here are around 81,000 clones, around four fifths occurring once; the ten biggest clones make up 2.9%. In its sample, this clone was seen once. The input for sequencing was peripheral blood, taken on day 0 of AZD1222 vaccination. V gene TRBV4-1 combines with J gene TRBJ2-5; D remains unclear. This receptor was obtained from an adult in good health. The CDR3 is CASSQDVASLTQYF. The CDR3 bases are TGCGCCAGCAGCCAAGATGTGGCTAGTCTGACCCAGTACTTC.